A single T cell receptor beta chain is shown here with its context. Its specificity is not known. TCRdb itself ran the 5' RACE reads through MiXCR, one entry per CDR3 protein. In the table there are 53,000 or so distinct CDR3 sequences, roughly a quarter of which are singletons. Trimming removed 5 bases from V and 3 bases from J; junction bases left unmatched: 9. Germline V gene sequence: CDR1 SGHTA, CDR2 FQGNSA. The CDR3 totals 15 residues. Overall study findings and caveats: Tumor Tregs overlapped most with tumor, then blood, naive CD4+ cells.

The clonotype comes from a female donor with breast cancer. The sample comprised tumor-infiltrating naive CD4+ T cells sorted from the breast tumor. Regarding subset: naive CD4+ T cells, CD4+CD45RA+CD25-. The V and J genes are TRBV7-2 and TRBJ2-7, with 8 bases matching TRBD2. The CDR3 DNA sequence: TGTGCCAGCAGCCCTCTAAGCGGGAGAGGCTACGAGCAGTACTTC. It codes for CASSPLSGRGYEQYF. Full variable domain (outside the CDR3, taken from reference TRBV7-2 and TRBJ2-7): GAGVSQSPSNKVTEKGKDVELRCDPISGHTALYWYRQSLGQGLEFLIYFQGNSAPDKSGLPSDRFSAERTGGSVSTLTIQRTQQEDSAVYLCASSPLSGRGYEQYFGPGTRLTVT.